The present TCR beta chain was sequenced within a study of T cells expressing NK-cell markers. For each CDR3 protein, TCRdb gives one entry from its re-call of the 5' RACE reads, without DNA. Recorded for this sample: about 5,000 distinct CDR3 sequences. Germline assignment: CDR1 SGHVS and CDR2 FNYEAQ. The CDR3 totals 16 residues. The sample was blood T cells: a sorted CD56 or NKG2C T cell subset, CD4+ or CD8+ T cells, or bulk PBMC T cells (not recorded which). The clonotype originates from a man aged 18-30 years in good health. The chain links TRBV7-6 to TRBJ1-4; TCRdb returns TRBD1, unconfirmable since there is no DNA. The CDR3 is CASSLSLGAVGEKLFF.